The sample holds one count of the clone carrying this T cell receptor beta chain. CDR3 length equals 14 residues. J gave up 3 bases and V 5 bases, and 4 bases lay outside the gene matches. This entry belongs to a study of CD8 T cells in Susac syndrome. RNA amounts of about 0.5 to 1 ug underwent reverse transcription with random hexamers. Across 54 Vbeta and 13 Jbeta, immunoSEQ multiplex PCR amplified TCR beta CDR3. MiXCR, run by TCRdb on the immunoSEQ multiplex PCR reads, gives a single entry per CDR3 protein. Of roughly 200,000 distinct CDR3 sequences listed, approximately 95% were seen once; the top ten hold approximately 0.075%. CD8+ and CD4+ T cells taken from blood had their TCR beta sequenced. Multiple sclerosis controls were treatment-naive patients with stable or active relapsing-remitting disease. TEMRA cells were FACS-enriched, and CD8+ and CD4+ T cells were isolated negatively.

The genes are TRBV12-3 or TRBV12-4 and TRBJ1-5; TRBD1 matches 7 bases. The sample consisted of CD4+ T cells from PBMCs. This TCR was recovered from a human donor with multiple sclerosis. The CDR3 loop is CASSPGTDNQPQHF. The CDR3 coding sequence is TGTGCCAGCAGTCCCGGGACAGACAATCAGCCCCAGCATTTT.